Listed below are T cell receptor beta chains from one sample, sequenced in a study of blood T cell repertoires in COVID-19. Assay used: immunoSEQ multiplex PCR; TCRdb lists only in-frame clones, some missing. The sample shows approximately 110,000 clones, approximately 82% of them seen only once. Sequencing was done on a sample of peripheral blood. These TCRs come from a woman aged 80 or over with active or convalescent COVID-19. Both conserved end residues are part of each CDR3. A D gene is named only where the DNA matches it firmly. The size of a clone is reported for some rows only, either as once, few or many, or as a class for expanded clones.

d_gene: TRBD1
j_gene: TRBJ2-5
v_gene: TRBV5-5
abundance: NA
len: 16
CDR3aa: CASSLSGRGLEETQYF
CDR3nt: TGTGCCAGCAGCTTGTCGGGCAGGGGGCTAGAAGAGACCCAGTACTTC

d_gene: NA
j_gene: TRBJ2-5
v_gene: TRBV21-1
abundance: NA
len: 20
CDR3aa: CASSKAPGTSGPPRGETQYF
CDR3nt: TGTGCCAGCAGCAAAGCCCCCGGGACTAGCGGACCTCCTAGGGGGGAGACCCAGTACTTC

d_gene: TRBD1
j_gene: TRBJ1-1
v_gene: TRBV6-6
abundance: NA
len: 16
CDR3aa: CASSRWTGGKATEAFF
CDR3nt: TGTGCCAGCAGTCGATGGACAGGGGGCAAAGCCACTGAAGCTTTCTTT

d_gene: NA
j_gene: TRBJ1-6
v_gene: TRBV28
abundance: NA
len: 13
CDR3aa: CASSLSTPWTLHF
CDR3nt: TGTGCCAGCAGTTTATCGACACCCTGGACCCTCCACTTT

d_gene: TRBD2
j_gene: TRBJ2-7
v_gene: TRBV2
abundance: NA
len: 14
CDR3aa: CASSEGGEGYEQYF
CDR3nt: TGTGCCAGCAGTGAAGGGGGGGAGGGCTACGAGCAGTACTTC

d_gene: NA
j_gene: TRBJ1-6
v_gene: TRBV25-1
abundance: few
len: 14
CDR3aa: CASSEEPRTTPLHF
CDR3nt: TGTGCCAGCAGTGAAGAGCCGCGTACGACACCCCTCCACTTT

d_gene: NA
j_gene: TRBJ1-2
v_gene: TRBV12-3/TRBV12-4
abundance: NA
len: 11
CDR3aa: CASSLRFGYTF
CDR3nt: TGTGCCAGCAGTTTACGGTTTGGCTACACCTTC

d_gene: TRBD1
j_gene: TRBJ1-4
v_gene: TRBV19
abundance: once
len: 16
CDR3aa: CASRTSTGGTIGKLFF
CDR3nt: TGTGCCAGTAGAACCTCGACAGGGGGCACGATCGGAAAACTGTTTTTT

d_gene: NA
j_gene: TRBJ1-5
v_gene: TRBV10-2
abundance: NA
len: 14
CDR3aa: CASSERVSNQPQHF
CDR3nt: TGCGCCAGCAGTGAGAGAGTTAGCAATCAGCCCCAGCATTTT

d_gene: NA
j_gene: TRBJ2-1
v_gene: TRBV5-5
abundance: NA
len: 13
CDR3aa: CASSLMRVSEQFF
CDR3nt: TGTGCCAGCAGCTTGATGAGAGTTAGTGAGCAGTTCTTC

d_gene: NA
j_gene: TRBJ2-1
v_gene: TRBV3-1/TRBV3-2
abundance: NA
len: 13
CDR3aa: CASSLYNSGEQFF
CDR3nt: TGTGCCAGCAGCCTTTATAACAGCGGTGAGCAGTTCTTC

d_gene: TRBD1
j_gene: TRBJ2-5
v_gene: TRBV9
abundance: NA
len: 15
CDR3aa: CASSVVTGGLETQYF
CDR3nt: TGTGCCAGCAGCGTAGTGACAGGGGGCCTGGAGACCCAGTACTTC

d_gene: NA
j_gene: TRBJ2-3
v_gene: TRBV9
abundance: once
len: 16
CDR3aa: CASSPPTGGVRDTQYF
CDR3nt: TGTGCCAGCAGCCCCCCCACGGGGGGCGTCAGAGATACGCAGTATTTT

d_gene: TRBD1
j_gene: TRBJ1-2
v_gene: TRBV28
abundance: NA
len: 13
CDR3aa: CATETGTGFGYTF
CDR3nt: TGTGCCACAGAAACCGGGACAGGGTTCGGCTACACCTTC

d_gene: TRBD2
j_gene: TRBJ2-3
v_gene: TRBV29-1
abundance: NA
len: 15
CDR3aa: CSGFAGVGVTDTQYF
CDR3nt: TGCAGCGGGTTTGCGGGAGTTGGGGTGACAGATACGCAGTATTTT

d_gene: NA
j_gene: TRBJ2-2
v_gene: TRBV9
abundance: NA
len: 15
CDR3aa: CASSVEVGSTGELFF
CDR3nt: TGTGCCAGCAGCGTAGAAGTGGGCTCCACCGGGGAGCTGTTTTTT

d_gene: NA
j_gene: TRBJ1-2
v_gene: TRBV5-1
abundance: NA
len: 17
CDR3aa: CASSLAEGTLGNYGYTF
CDR3nt: TGCGCCAGCAGCTTGGCCGAAGGGACATTGGGGAACTATGGCTACACCTTC

d_gene: NA
j_gene: TRBJ2-7
v_gene: TRBV7-6
abundance: NA
len: 12
CDR3aa: CASSLVSREQYF
CDR3nt: TGTGCCAGCAGCTTAGTCTCTCGCGAGCAGTACTTC

d_gene: TRBD1
j_gene: TRBJ1-1
v_gene: TRBV28
abundance: NA
len: 12
CDR3aa: CASSVDRGLAFF
CDR3nt: TGTGCCAGCAGTGTCGACAGGGGATTAGCTTTCTTT

d_gene: TRBD2
j_gene: TRBJ2-1
v_gene: TRBV5-4
abundance: NA
len: 16
CDR3aa: CASSSTSGNFYNEQFF
CDR3nt: TGTGCCAGCAGCTCGACTAGCGGGAATTTCTACAATGAGCAGTTCTTC

d_gene: TRBD2
j_gene: TRBJ2-3
v_gene: TRBV6-4
abundance: NA
len: 14
CDR3aa: CASSDGGEVNTQYF
CDR3nt: TGTGCCAGCAGTGACGGGGGGGAGGTGAATACGCAGTATTTT

d_gene: TRBD1
j_gene: TRBJ1-1
v_gene: TRBV9
abundance: NA
len: 16
CDR3aa: CASSVGRTGKNTEAFF
CDR3nt: TGTGCCAGCAGCGTAGGAAGGACAGGGAAGAACACTGAAGCTTTCTTT

d_gene: TRBD2
j_gene: TRBJ2-1
v_gene: TRBV10-3
abundance: NA
len: 19
CDR3aa: CAISVTQTGLAGTYNEQFF
CDR3nt: TGTGCCATCAGTGTGACCCAAACGGGACTAGCGGGAACCTACAATGAGCAGTTCTTC

d_gene: TRBD2
j_gene: TRBJ2-3
v_gene: TRBV7-3
abundance: medium-sized
len: 16
CDR3aa: CASSAAPGLSTDTQYF
CDR3nt: TGTGCCAGCAGCGCGGCACCGGGACTATCGACGGATACGCAGTATTTT

d_gene: TRBD1
j_gene: TRBJ2-7
v_gene: TRBV19
abundance: NA
len: 15
CDR3aa: CASRAQGASSYEQYF
CDR3nt: TGTGCCAGTAGGGCACAGGGGGCGAGCTCCTACGAGCAGTACTTC

d_gene: TRBD1
j_gene: TRBJ2-7
v_gene: TRBV24-1
abundance: NA
len: 15
CDR3aa: CATSVGTGYSYEQYF
CDR3nt: TGTGCCACCAGTGTCGGGACAGGTTACTCCTACGAGCAGTACTTC

d_gene: TRBD2
j_gene: TRBJ2-7
v_gene: TRBV19
abundance: NA
len: 14
CDR3aa: CASSSGLLSYEQYF
CDR3nt: TGTGCCAGTTCTAGCGGGCTACTCTCCTACGAGCAGTACTTC

d_gene: NA
j_gene: TRBJ2-3
v_gene: TRBV7-2
abundance: NA
len: 15
CDR3aa: CASSLKFGAVDTQYF
CDR3nt: TGTGCCAGCAGCTTAAAGTTCGGAGCGGTAGATACGCAGTATTTT

d_gene: NA
j_gene: TRBJ1-4
v_gene: TRBV3-1/TRBV3-2
abundance: NA
len: 13
CDR3aa: CASSQGRREKLFF
CDR3nt: TGTGCCAGCAGCCAGGGTAGGAGGGAAAAACTGTTTTTT

d_gene: NA
j_gene: TRBJ2-6
v_gene: TRBV9
abundance: NA
len: 17
CDR3aa: CASSETTHSSGANVLTF
CDR3nt: TGTGCCAGCAGCGAAACGACCCACAGCTCTGGGGCCAACGTCCTGACTTTC

d_gene: TRBD1
j_gene: TRBJ2-1
v_gene: TRBV5-8
abundance: NA
len: 15
CDR3aa: CASSPRGRSIRGQFF
CDR3nt: TGTGCCAGCAGCCCAAGGGGGCGGTCGATCCGGGGGCAGTTCTTC

d_gene: TRBD2
j_gene: TRBJ2-7
v_gene: TRBV19
abundance: NA
len: 15
CDR3aa: CASSFPSGGSYEQYF
CDR3nt: TGTGCCAGTAGTTTCCCAAGCGGGGGCTCCTACGAGCAGTACTTC

d_gene: NA
j_gene: TRBJ1-5
v_gene: TRBV28
abundance: NA
len: 16
CDR3aa: CASSLLGTYSNQPQHF
CDR3nt: TGTGCCAGCAGTTTATTGGGCACCTATAGCAATCAGCCCCAGCATTTT

d_gene: TRBD2
j_gene: TRBJ2-1
v_gene: TRBV20-1
abundance: few
len: 15
CDR3aa: CSASGTLAGLIEQFF
CDR3nt: TGCAGTGCTAGTGGGACGCTAGCGGGATTGATTGAGCAGTTCTTC

d_gene: NA
j_gene: TRBJ2-1
v_gene: TRBV10-3
abundance: NA
len: 15
CDR3aa: CAISESLALDNEQFF
CDR3nt: TGTGCCATCAGTGAGTCTTTAGCCCTCGACAATGAGCAGTTCTTC

d_gene: TRBD1
j_gene: TRBJ1-1
v_gene: TRBV11-2
abundance: NA
len: 15
CDR3aa: CASTDRGRGTTEAFF
CDR3nt: TGTGCCAGCACCGACAGGGGTAGAGGGACAACTGAAGCTTTCTTT

d_gene: TRBD1
j_gene: TRBJ1-2
v_gene: TRBV5-8
abundance: NA
len: 14
CDR3aa: CASSSVGGDYGYTF
CDR3nt: TGTGCCAGCAGCTCCGTAGGGGGCGACTATGGCTACACCTTC

d_gene: NA
j_gene: TRBJ2-7
v_gene: TRBV9
abundance: NA
len: 13
CDR3aa: CASSTGGSYEQYF
CDR3nt: TGTGCCAGCAGCACCGGTGGCTCCTACGAGCAGTACTTC

d_gene: TRBD2
j_gene: TRBJ2-7
v_gene: TRBV7-9
abundance: NA
len: 16
CDR3aa: CASRGTEGAGNYEQYF
CDR3nt: TGTGCCAGCAGGGGGACGGAGGGAGCGGGAAACTACGAGCAGTACTTC

d_gene: TRBD1
j_gene: TRBJ2-7
v_gene: TRBV27
abundance: NA
len: 14
CDR3aa: CASGRDRGLDEQYF
CDR3nt: TGTGCCAGCGGCCGCGACAGGGGGCTTGACGAGCAGTACTTC

d_gene: TRBD2
j_gene: TRBJ2-3
v_gene: TRBV7-2
abundance: NA
len: 17
CDR3aa: CASSPLAGTTSTDTQYF
CDR3nt: TGTGCCAGCAGCCCACTAGCGGGCACAACTAGCACAGATACGCAGTATTTT

d_gene: TRBD1
j_gene: TRBJ1-4
v_gene: TRBV6-5
abundance: NA
len: 14
CDR3aa: CASSQQGAREKLFF
CDR3nt: TGTGCCAGCAGTCAACAGGGGGCGCGAGAAAAACTGTTTTTT

d_gene: NA
j_gene: TRBJ2-3
v_gene: TRBV6-5
abundance: once
len: 11
CDR3aa: CASSRPDTQYF
CDR3nt: TGTGCCAGCAGTCGTCCAGATACGCAGTATTTT

d_gene: NA
j_gene: TRBJ2-5
v_gene: TRBV28
abundance: NA
len: 13
CDR3aa: CASSPQEKETQYF
CDR3nt: TGTGCCAGCAGTCCTCAGGAAAAAGAGACCCAGTACTTC

d_gene: TRBD2
j_gene: TRBJ2-7
v_gene: TRBV6-5
abundance: NA
len: 15
CDR3aa: CASSHLAGEAYEQYF
CDR3nt: TGTGCCAGCTCCCATCTAGCGGGAGAAGCCTACGAGCAGTACTTC

d_gene: NA
j_gene: TRBJ2-1
v_gene: TRBV6-2/TRBV6-3
abundance: NA
len: 11
CDR3aa: CASSLSFEQFF
CDR3nt: TGTGCCAGCAGTTTGAGCTTTGAGCAGTTCTTC

d_gene: NA
j_gene: TRBJ2-1
v_gene: TRBV27
abundance: NA
len: 17
CDR3aa: CASSPQEGRRGSNEQFF
CDR3nt: TGTGCCAGCAGCCCCCAGGAAGGCCGACGGGGATCCAATGAGCAGTTCTTC

d_gene: TRBD1
j_gene: TRBJ2-2
v_gene: TRBV5-1
abundance: NA
len: 16
CDR3aa: CASNEERTGNTGELFF
CDR3nt: TGCGCCAGCAATGAGGAGAGGACAGGGAACACCGGGGAGCTGTTTTTT

d_gene: NA
j_gene: TRBJ1-6
v_gene: TRBV3-1/TRBV3-2
abundance: NA
len: 16
CDR3aa: CASSQGASTYNSPLHF
CDR3nt: TGTGCCAGCAGCCAGGGGGCTTCGACCTATAATTCACCCCTCCACTTT

d_gene: TRBD2
j_gene: TRBJ2-3
v_gene: TRBV3-1/TRBV3-2
abundance: NA
len: 16
CDR3aa: CASSHPPGSGRDTQYF
CDR3nt: TGTGCCAGCAGCCATCCCCCAGGTAGCGGGAGGGATACGCAGTATTTT

d_gene: NA
j_gene: TRBJ2-6
v_gene: TRBV9
abundance: NA
len: 16
CDR3aa: CASSVASVPGANVLTF
CDR3nt: TGTGCCAGCAGCGTAGCGAGTGTTCCTGGGGCCAACGTCCTGACTTTC

d_gene: TRBD2
j_gene: TRBJ2-1
v_gene: TRBV18
abundance: NA
len: 15
CDR3aa: CASSPGEGLRDEQFF
CDR3nt: TGTGCCAGCTCACCGGGGGAGGGACTACGAGATGAGCAGTTCTTC

d_gene: NA
j_gene: TRBJ2-7
v_gene: TRBV4-1
abundance: NA
len: 17
CDR3aa: CASSQETGTVPGYEQYF
CDR3nt: TGCGCCAGCAGCCAAGAAACCGGGACTGTACCTGGCTACGAGCAGTACTTC

d_gene: TRBD2
j_gene: TRBJ2-7
v_gene: TRBV19
abundance: NA
len: 15
CDR3aa: CASSVTSGTSYEQYF
CDR3nt: TGTGCCAGTAGTGTTACTAGCGGAACGTCCTACGAGCAGTACTTC

d_gene: TRBD2
j_gene: TRBJ2-5
v_gene: TRBV7-7
abundance: NA
len: 15
CDR3aa: CASSTGTSGSETQYF
CDR3nt: TGTGCTAGCAGCACGGGGACTAGCGGGAGTGAGACCCAGTACTTC

d_gene: TRBD2
j_gene: TRBJ2-1
v_gene: TRBV5-1
abundance: NA
len: 16
CDR3aa: CASSWTSGTTYNEQFF
CDR3nt: TGCGCCAGCTCTTGGACTAGCGGGACAACCTACAATGAGCAGTTCTTC

d_gene: NA
j_gene: TRBJ1-2
v_gene: TRBV7-9
abundance: NA
len: 15
CDR3aa: CASSPQWGTNYGYTF
CDR3nt: TGTGCCAGCAGCCCTCAGTGGGGCACCAACTATGGCTACACCTTC

d_gene: NA
j_gene: TRBJ1-2
v_gene: TRBV7-8
abundance: few
len: 13
CDR3aa: CASSLRQNYGYTF
CDR3nt: TGTGCCAGCAGCTTAAGACAGAACTATGGCTACACCTTC

d_gene: TRBD1
j_gene: TRBJ1-3
v_gene: TRBV7-9
abundance: once
len: 17
CDR3aa: CASSLVAGGISGNTIYF
CDR3nt: TGTGCCAGCAGCTTAGTGGCAGGGGGTATCTCTGGAAACACCATATATTTT